Presented here are 23 T cell receptor beta chains from one specimen sequenced in a study of OX40 agonist ivuxolimab in advanced cancers. Sequenced by immunoSEQ multiplex PCR; TCRdb stores in-frame clones only, minus some. The table records some 14,000 clones, approximately 93% of them present only once. The specimen was CD4+ or CD8+ T cells sorted from blood, collected in a trial of the OX40 agonist ivuxolimab. The receptors were sampled from an adult with an advanced solid tumor such as melanoma, head and neck, liver or kidney cancer.

The chain links TRBV28 to TRBJ2-7; 9 nucleotides match TRBD1. V was pared by 7 bases and J by 0 bases, with 7 bases of the junction left unmatched. Germline values: CDR1 MDHEN, CDR2 SYDVKM. The CDR3 is 15 amino acids. For the CDR3, the DNA is TGTGCCAGCACCGAAACAGGGGGCATCTCCTACGAGCAGTACTTC. The encoded protein is CASTETGGISYEQYF.

This clone was observed a single time. The chain couples TRBV30 to TRBJ2-3; D remains unclear. The germline V gene encodes CDR1 GTSNPN and CDR2 SVGIG (reference sequence). The CDR3 contains 13 residues. Trimming pared 3 bases from V and 6 bases from J, leaving 13 bases between. DNA of the CDR3: TGTGCCTGGAGCATTACGGTTAGGGATACGCAGTATTTT. The encoded protein is CAWSITVRDTQYF.

The V and J genes are TRBV19 and TRBJ1-2; D not certain. CDR1 and CDR2 from the germline V gene are LNHDA and SQIVND (reference sequence). Trimming shortened V by 5 bases and J by 1 base, and 8 bases separated the two germline ends. This CDR3 spans 13 amino acids. CDR3 nucleotides: TGTGCCAGTAGTCCCCAGGTTAACTATGGCTACACCTTC. It is translated as CASSPQVNYGYTF.

The V and J genes are TRBV28 and TRBJ1-1; no clear D. Trimming left V 5 bases short and J 5 bases short, with 3 bases between. CDR1 and CDR2 (germline): MDHEN, SYDVKM. The CDR3 length is 10 residues. In DNA form, the CDR3 reads TGTGCCAGCAGTGAAACTGAAGCTTTCTTT. Translating it yields CASSETEAFF. The complete variable domain, with remaining parts taken from reference TRBV28 and TRBJ1-1, reads DVKVTQSSRYLVKRTGEKVFLECVQDMDHENMFWYRQDPGLGLRLIYFSYDVKMKEKGDIPEGYSVSREKKERFSLILESASTNQTSMYLCASSETEAFFGQGTRLTVV.

The chain carries TRBV6-5 and TRBJ1-1; TRBD1 matches 9 bases. The germline V gene has CDR1 MNHEY and CDR2 SVGAGI. J was trimmed by 10 bases and V by 5 bases; bases with no gene match: 2. The CDR3 totals 11 residues. In nucleotides, the CDR3 is TGTGCCAGCAGTAGGGACAGGGCAGCTTTCTTT. Translated, it gives CASSRDRAAFF.

J is TRBJ1-5 and V is TRBV9; tentative D call: TRBD1 (6 bases). Trimming removed 0 bases at V and 2 bases at J, with 9 bases between. CDR1 and CDR2 (germline): SGDLS, YYNGEE. The CDR3 totals 15 residues. The CDR3 region is CASSVGGQGNQPQHF. The DNA for the CDR3 is TGTGCCAGCAGCGTAGGGGGGCAGGGCAATCAGCCCCAGCATTTT.

V gene TRBV11-2 combines with J gene TRBJ1-2; tentatively, D is TRBD1 (5 bases). CDR1 is SGHAT and CDR2 is FQNNGV in the germline V gene. The V end was cut by 2 bases, the J end by 10 bases, with 11 bases between. The CDR3 runs 12 residues. In nucleotides, the CDR3 is TGTGCCAGCAGCTTAAAAGGAGGGGCCTACACCTTC. This translates into CASSLKGGAYTF.

V is TRBV28 and J is TRBJ1-1; 7 bases agree with TRBD1. V lost 6 bases, J lost 5 bases, and 6 bases stayed unmatched. Germline loops: CDR1 MDHEN, CDR2 SYDVKM. The CDR3 loop spans 13 amino acids. The CDR3 sequence: CASSLEGATEAFF. In DNA, the CDR3 is TGTGCCAGCAGCCTTGAGGGGGCGACTGAAGCTTTCTTT.

This rearrangement joins TRBV19 to TRBJ2-7, with TRBD1 matching over 8 bases. Trimming took 6 bases from V and 2 from J; bases not matched to a gene: 6. CDR3 length equals 14 residues. Germline-derived CDR1 and CDR2 are LNHDA and SQIVND (reference sequence). The CDR3 loop is CASSGQGSPYEQYF. Written as DNA, the CDR3 is TGTGCCAGTAGCGGACAGGGAAGCCCCTACGAGCAGTACTTC. Filled out from reference TRBV19 and TRBJ2-7, the complete variable domain reads DGGITQSPKYLFRKEGQNVTLSCEQNLNHDAMYWYRQDPGQGLRLIYYSQIVNDFQKGDIAEGYSVSREKKESFPLTVTSAQKNPTAFYLCASSGQGSPYEQYFGPGTRLTVT.

This rearrangement joins TRBV19 to TRBJ2-7; 9 nucleotides line up with TRBD2. CDR1 is LNHDA and CDR2 is SQIVND in the germline V gene (reference sequence). The CDR3 is made up of 14 amino acids. V trimming: 7 bases; J trimming: 3 bases; junction bases outside the gene matches: 7. The CDR3 DNA follows: TGTGCCAGTACCCTAGGGACTAGCAGCTACGAGCAGTACTTC. Amino acids: CASTLGTSSYEQYF.

The chain couples TRBV27 to TRBJ2-7; D might be TRBD1 (6 bases). Looked up from germline, CDR1 is MNHEY and CDR2 is SMNVEV (reference sequence). V shed 4 bases and J shed 3 bases, with 16 bases lying between them. The CDR3 is 15 residues long. The CDR3 bases are TGTGCCAGCAGTTCATCTCAGGGACACTTCTACGAGCAGTACTTC. This sequence encodes CASSSSQGHFYEQYF.

The chain links TRBV11-2 to TRBJ2-7, with D tentatively TRBD1 (6 bases). This CDR3 region has 14 residues. Germline V gene sequence: CDR1 SGHAT, CDR2 FQNNGV. V lost 8 bases, J lost 2 bases, and 16 bases lay in between. In nucleotides, the CDR3 is TGTGCCAGCGCTGATCAGGGGTTCGCCTACGAGCAGTACTTC. This translates into CASADQGFAYEQYF.

The chain has TRBV7-3 and TRBJ2-2; D gene uncertain. V was shortened by 2 bases and J by 5 bases, with 9 bases between the two germline ends. This CDR3 is 14 amino acids long. In germline, CDR1 is SGHTA, CDR2 FQGTGA. The CDR3 nucleotides read TGTGCCAGCAGCTTAGAGCTGGGAACCGGGGAGCTGTTTTTT. Translation gives CASSLELGTGELFF.

The chain recombines TRBV18 with TRBJ2-1, with a weak D call TRBD1 (6 bases). This CDR3 has 13 residues. CDR1 and CDR2 (germline): KGHSH, LQKENI. V lost 4 bases, J lost 6 bases, and 10 bases lay in between. CDR3 loop: CASSLGTSNEQFF. CDR3 DNA: TGTGCCAGCTCACTGGGGACAAGCAATGAGCAGTTCTTC.

This clone was detected only once. The chain couples TRBV13 to TRBJ2-3; D remains ambiguous. Trimming shortened V by 5 bases and J by 2 bases, and 11 bases separated the two germline ends. Per germline, CDR1 PRHDT and CDR2 FYEKMQ (reference sequence). The CDR3 is 14 residues long. The CDR3 protein is CASSLGSPTDTQYF. CDR3 DNA sequence: TGTGCCAGCAGCCTCGGATCCCCCACAGATACGCAGTATTTT.

The chain combines TRBV2 with TRBJ2-2; unclear D gene. V dropped 3 bases and J dropped 2 bases, with 7 bases sitting between them. The CDR3 runs 14 residues. The germline gives CDR1 SNHLY, CDR2 FYNNEI. In nucleotides, the CDR3 is TGTGCCAGCAGTGATAACAGAAACACCGGGGAGCTGTTTTTT. This codes for CASSDNRNTGELFF.

DNA of the CDR3: TGCGCCAGCAGCTCGGCGGGTCACAATGAGCAGTTCTTC. This encodes CASSSAGHNEQFF. V is TRBV5-1 and J is TRBJ2-1, with D maybe TRBD2 (5 bases). Trimming took off 3 bases at V and 5 bases at J, with 9 bases between the two ends. Per the germline V gene, CDR1 is SGHRS and CDR2 is YFSETQ. This CDR3 spans 13 amino acids.

In this sample, this clone turned up once. This chain uses TRBV7-9 with TRBJ2-7; D may be TRBD2 (6 bases). CDR1 is SEHNR, CDR2 FQNEAQ, per germline (reference sequence). The V and J ends lost 1 base and 2 bases respectively, with 15 bases between them. CDR3 length equals 16 residues. The CDR3 nucleotides are TGTGCCAGCAGCTTAGTGGGCGGGGAGACCACCTACGAGCAGTACTTC. Its protein is CASSLVGGETTYEQYF.

CDR3: CASSLRWGDTEAFF. The CDR3 coding sequence is TGTGCCAGCAGCTTAAGGTGGGGGGACACTGAAGCTTTCTTT. V is TRBV7-8 and J is TRBJ1-1, with D perhaps TRBD1 (5 bases). CDR1 SGHVS and CDR2 FQNEAQ come from the germline V gene. The V gene lost 2 bases and the J gene lost 3 bases, with 10 bases spanning the gap. The CDR3 has 14 residues.

The chain recombines TRBV19 with TRBJ2-1; tentatively, D is TRBD2 (6 bases). Germline lookup yields CDR1 LNHDA and CDR2 SQIVND (reference sequence). The CDR3 contains 14 residues. Trimming removed 1 base at V and 6 bases at J, with 10 bases between. For the CDR3, the DNA is TGTGCCAGTAGTATAGGGGGAGGAAGCAATGAGCAGTTCTTC. Its protein is CASSIGGGSNEQFF. Complete variable domain (other parts from reference TRBV19 and TRBJ2-1): DGGITQSPKYLFRKEGQNVTLSCEQNLNHDAMYWYRQDPGQGLRLIYYSQIVNDFQKGDIAEGYSVSREKKESFPLTVTSAQKNPTAFYLCASSIGGGSNEQFFGPGTRLTVL.

In regard to this clone: Germline and junction disagree at one end, which may indicate a read error. This chain's CDR3 is CASGTATQYF. For the CDR3, the DNA is TGTGCCAGCGGAACAGCTACGCAGTATTTT. The chain uses TRBV28 and TRBJ2-3, with D unresolved. The germline gives CDR1 MDHEN, CDR2 SYDVKM. This CDR3 region has 10 residues.

The chain joins TRBV27 to TRBJ2-5; TRBD2 matches 8 bases. This CDR3 contains 13 residues. J was trimmed by 7 bases and V by 6 bases; bases with no gene match: 7. Germline values: CDR1 MNHEY, CDR2 SMNVEV (reference sequence). CDR3 coding DNA: TGTGCCAGCAGCCCAGCGGGAGCCCTGACCCAGTACTTC. It codes for CASSPAGALTQYF.

This chain joins TRBV1 and TRBJ2-5; whether TRBD2, the table's D call, matches the DNA was not checked. TRBV1 constitutes a pseudogene. The CDR3 consists of 16 residues. The CDR3 reads CTSSQDPLAGQETQYF. The CDR3 region has the DNA TGCACCAGCAGCCAAGATCCACTAGCGGGTCAAGAGACCCAGTACTTC.